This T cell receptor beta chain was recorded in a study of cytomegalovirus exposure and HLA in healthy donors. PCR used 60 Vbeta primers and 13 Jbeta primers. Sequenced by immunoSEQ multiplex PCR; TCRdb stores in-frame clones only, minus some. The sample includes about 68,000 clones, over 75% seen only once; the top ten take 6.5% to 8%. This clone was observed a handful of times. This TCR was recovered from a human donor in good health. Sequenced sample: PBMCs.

The CDR3 loop reads CASSQGVRQGITEAFF. Written as DNA, the CDR3 is TGCGCCAGCAGCCAAGGGGTGCGACAGGGGATCACTGAAGCTTTCTTT. The chain uses TRBV4-1 and TRBJ1-1, with 8 bases fitting TRBD1. Germline CDR1 and CDR2: MGHRA and YSYEKL. Germline trimming cut 1 base from V and 4 bases from J; bases unmatched to any gene: 8. CDR3 length equals 16 residues.